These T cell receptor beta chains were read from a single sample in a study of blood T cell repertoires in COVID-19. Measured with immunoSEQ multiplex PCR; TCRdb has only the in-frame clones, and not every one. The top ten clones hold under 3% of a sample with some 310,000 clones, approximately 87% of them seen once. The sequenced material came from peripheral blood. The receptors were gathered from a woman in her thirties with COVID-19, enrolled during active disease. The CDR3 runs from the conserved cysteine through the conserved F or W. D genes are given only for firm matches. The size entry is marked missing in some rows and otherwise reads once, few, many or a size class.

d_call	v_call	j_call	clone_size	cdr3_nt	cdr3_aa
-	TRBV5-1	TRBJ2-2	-	TGCGCCAGCAGCTTCCGGGACATTCAAGGGACCGGGGAGCTGTTTTTT	CASSFRDIQGTGELFF
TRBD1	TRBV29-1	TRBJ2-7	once	TGCAGCGTTCTTCTAGGTGGACAGGGGCCCTTGGGCTTC	CSVLLGGQGPLGF
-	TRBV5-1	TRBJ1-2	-	TGCGCCAGCAGTTATCCGGGAGGCTCTAAAGGCTACACCTTC	CASSYPGGSKGYTF
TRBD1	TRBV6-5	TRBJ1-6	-	TGTGCCAGCAGTTACGAGGGGGCCGATAATTCACCCCTCCACTTT	CASSYEGADNSPLHF
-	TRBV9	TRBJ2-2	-	TGTGCCAGCAGCGTAGAACGGGGCACCGGGGAGCTGTTTTTT	CASSVERGTGELFF
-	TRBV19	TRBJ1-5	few	TGTGCCAGTAGTATAGGCGGGAATAGCAATCAGCCCCAGCATTTT	CASSIGGNSNQPQHF
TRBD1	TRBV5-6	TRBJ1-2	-	TGTGCCAGCAGCTTGGGCGACAGGGCCTATGGCTACACCTTC	CASSLGDRAYGYTF
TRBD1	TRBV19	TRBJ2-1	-	TGTGCCAGTAGGGACCCTCGACAGGGGACGAGCAATGAGCAGTTCTTC	CASRDPRQGTSNEQFF
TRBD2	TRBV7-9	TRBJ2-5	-	TGTGCCAGCAGCTTAGCGGGAGGGCAAGAGACCCAGTACTTC	CASSLAGGQETQYF
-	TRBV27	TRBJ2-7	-	TGTGCCAGCAGTTTAAGTTGGAGGACCTACGAGCAGTACTTC	CASSLSWRTYEQYF
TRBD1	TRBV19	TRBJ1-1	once	TGTGCCAGTAGTATGGGACAGGGGAACACTGAAGCTTTCTTT	CASSMGQGNTEAFF
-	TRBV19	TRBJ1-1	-	TGTGCCAGTTCCGGAGGGAGAGCAGCGGACACTGAAGCTTTCTTT	CASSGGRAADTEAFF
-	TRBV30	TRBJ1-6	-	TGTGCCTGGAGTGTAATCGGGATTACCTATAATTCACCCCTCCACTTT	CAWSVIGITYNSPLHF
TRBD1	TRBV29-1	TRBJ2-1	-	TGCAGCGCCCGCGACAGGGGGGCCTACAATGAGCAGTTCTTC	CSARDRGAYNEQFF
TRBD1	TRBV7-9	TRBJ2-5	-	TGTGCCAGCGGAATGACAGGGGAAGAGACCCAGTACTTC	CASGMTGEETQYF
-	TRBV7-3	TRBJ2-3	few	TGTGCCAGCAGCTTATCGCCTGCGGGGGATACGCAGTATTTT	CASSLSPAGDTQYF
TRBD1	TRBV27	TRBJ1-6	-	TGTGCCAGCAGTTTAGGAACACAGGGGAGTTCACCCCTCCACTTT	CASSLGTQGSSPLHF
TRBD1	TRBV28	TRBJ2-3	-	TGTGCCAGCAGGGGTCAGGGGGAGAAGAGGCCAGATACGCAGTATTTT	CASRGQGEKRPDTQYF
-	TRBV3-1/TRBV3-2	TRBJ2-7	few	TGTGCCAGCAGCCCTCCTGGCCCCAACGGGGCCTACGAGCAGTACTTC	CASSPPGPNGAYEQYF
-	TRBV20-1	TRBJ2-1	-	TGCAGTGCTAGTATTTGGGACGGGGGGCAGTTCTTC	CSASIWDGGQFF
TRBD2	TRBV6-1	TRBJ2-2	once	TGTGCCAGCAGTGAGATCAGGGAGGGAACCGGGGAGCTGTTTTTT	CASSEIREGTGELFF
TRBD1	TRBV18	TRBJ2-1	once	TGTGCCAGCTCACCATGGGACAGGGAGGTGGATGAGCAGTTCTTC	CASSPWDREVDEQFF
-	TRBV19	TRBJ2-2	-	TGTGCCAGTACGCGACAGGTGAACACCGGGGAGCTGTTTTTT	CASTRQVNTGELFF
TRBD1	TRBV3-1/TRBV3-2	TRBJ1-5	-	TGTGCCAGCAGCCAATTCCCGGGACAGACCATCTCGCCCCAGCATTTT	CASSQFPGQTISPQHF
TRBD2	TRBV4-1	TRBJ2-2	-	TGCGCCAGCAGCGGAGCGGGACTTGCGAACACCGGGGAGCTGTTTTTT	CASSGAGLANTGELFF
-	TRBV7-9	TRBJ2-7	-	TGTGCCAGCAGCTTAAATCCGGACGAGCAGTACTTC	CASSLNPDEQYF
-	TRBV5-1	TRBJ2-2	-	TGCGCCAGCAGCTCGGGACTGAACACCGGGGAGCTGTTTTTT	CASSSGLNTGELFF
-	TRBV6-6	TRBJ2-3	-	TGTGCCAGCAGTTACTTGAGAGGACTCTCCACAGATACGCAGTATTTT	CASSYLRGLSTDTQYF
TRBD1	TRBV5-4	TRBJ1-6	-	TGTGCCAGCAGCCCGGGACAGGGGAGCTCCAATTCACCCCTCCACTTT	CASSPGQGSSNSPLHF
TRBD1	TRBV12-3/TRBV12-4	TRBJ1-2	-	TGTGCCAGCAGTTTAACAGGGGTGGATGGCTACACCTTC	CASSLTGVDGYTF
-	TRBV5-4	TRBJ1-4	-	TGTGCCAGCAGCTTTAACCGGGATGAAAAACTGTTTTTT	CASSFNRDEKLFF
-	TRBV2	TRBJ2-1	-	TGTGCCAGCAGTGACGGTGCCGCGGGGGAGCAGTTCTTC	CASSDGAAGEQFF
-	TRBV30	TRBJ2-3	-	TGTGCCTGGGGACTCCAGGGTATTAGCACAGATACGCAGTATTTT	CAWGLQGISTDTQYF
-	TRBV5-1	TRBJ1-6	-	TGCGCCAGCAGCTTGGATCGTGCGGGCAGGCAGCCCCTCCACTTT	CASSLDRAGRQPLHF
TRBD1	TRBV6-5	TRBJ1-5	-	TGTGCCAGCAGACAGGGGGCGAGCAATCAGCCCCAGCATTTT	CASRQGASNQPQHF
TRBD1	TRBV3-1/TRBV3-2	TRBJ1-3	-	TGTGCCAGCAGCCGACAGGGATCTGGAAACACCATATATTTT	CASSRQGSGNTIYF
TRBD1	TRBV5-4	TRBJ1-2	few	TGTGCCAGCAGTTTCGACAGGGTACATGGCTACACCTTC	CASSFDRVHGYTF
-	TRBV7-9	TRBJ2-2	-	TGTGCCAGCAGCCGGGACACCGGGGAGCTGTTTTTT	CASSRDTGELFF
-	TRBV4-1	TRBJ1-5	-	TGCGCCAGCAGCCAAGATCATAGTCAGCCCCAGCATTTT	CASSQDHSQPQHF
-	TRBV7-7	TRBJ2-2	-	TGTGCCAGCAGCTTAGAGCCAACCGGGGAGCTGTTTTTT	CASSLEPTGELFF
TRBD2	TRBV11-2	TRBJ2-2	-	TGTGCCAGCAGCATTAGCGGGAGAGTGTCTGGTGTGGAGCTGTTTTTT	CASSISGRVSGVELFF
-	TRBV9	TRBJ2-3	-	TGTGCCAGCAGCGTAAGCGTCGATACGCAGTATTTT	CASSVSVDTQYF
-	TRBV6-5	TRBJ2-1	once	TGTGCCGCACGCCCCGGAGGATACAATGAGCAGTTCTTC	CAARPGGYNEQFF
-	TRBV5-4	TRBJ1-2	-	TGTGCCAGCAGCTCGACAGGTATCTATGGCTACACCTTC	CASSSTGIYGYTF
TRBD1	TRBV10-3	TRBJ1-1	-	TGTGCCATCAGTGTCAACCGGGACAGGGCCGAAGCTTTCTTT	CAISVNRDRAEAFF
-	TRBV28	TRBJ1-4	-	TGTGCCAGCATTGGAGTTAGTGAAAAACTGTTTTTT	CASIGVSEKLFF
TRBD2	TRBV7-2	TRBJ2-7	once	TGTGCCAGCAGCTTAGGGCCTAGCGGGAGGGACGAGCAGTACTTC	CASSLGPSGRDEQYF
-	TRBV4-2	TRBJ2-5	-	TGTGCCAGCAGCCGAAATCAAGGGGGGGGAGAGACCCAGTACTTC	CASSRNQGGGETQYF
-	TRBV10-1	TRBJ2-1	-	TGCGCCAGCAGTGACAGGGATGAGCAGTTCTTC	CASSDRDEQFF